The 13 T cell receptor beta chains in this list originate from one sample, sequenced in a study of low-dose radiotherapy and immunotherapy resistance in tumors (dated by TCRdb to about 2022). The sample's time point label, in plain terms: after trial treatment. According to the study, the label for this sample's treatment or condition signals: LDRT plus nivolumab, ipilimumab, low-dose cyclophosphamide and aspirin (RACIN trial). Sequenced on an Illumina HiSeq 2500. To make first-strand cDNA, Superscript III was used along with a set of TRAV- and TRBV-specific primers so that both the TCRalpha and TCRbeta chains were covered. TCRs were amplified with Phusion for approximately 18 PCR cycles, with a constant-region primer paired with the adapter attached to the V primers. The public reads were run again by TCRdb, first through fastp at Q25 and then through MiXCR, and only productive beta chains were kept. Every distinct CDR3 protein forms one entry, paired with its most common genes and DNA. The sample data list 100,000 or so distinct CDR3 sequences, and under 25% of these were observed just once. Together, the top ten hold about 4% of the sample.

Sequencing was performed on PBMCs, taken after low-dose radiotherapy plus immunotherapy. The receptors originated from a male donor with prostate cancer.

In its sample, this clonotype was seen many times. The chain uses TRBV12-3 or TRBV12-4 and TRBJ1-5, with a tentative D call TRBD1 (5 bases). CDR3 length: 16 amino acids. V lost 6 bases and J 4 bases, leaving 19 bases between the germline ends. The CDR3 spells CASREVGGVGNQPQHF. As DNA, the CDR3 is TGTGCCAGCAGGGAGGTGGGAGGGGTCGGAAATCAGCCCCAGCATTTT.

The chain joins TRBV28 to TRBJ2-5; D remains unclear. There are 15 residues in the CDR3. Germline lookup yields CDR1 MDHEN and CDR2 SYDVKM. The V end lost 2 bases, the J end lost 4 bases, and 14 bases lay between the germline ends. The CDR3 DNA reads TGTGCCAGCAGTTTACTGACCCCGGGCCGAGAGACCCAGTACTTC. It translates to CASSLLTPGRETQYF.

The V call is TRBV5-4, the J call TRBJ2-7, with D unclear. The CDR3 is made up of 11 amino acids. Germline V CDR1 and CDR2: SGHNT, YYREEE (reference sequence). Trimming removed 2 bases from V and 3 bases from J, with 3 bases in between. The CDR3 spells CASSLFYEQYF. In DNA, the CDR3 is TGTGCCAGCAGCTTATTCTACGAGCAGTACTTC.

This clonotype was found many times. The V gene is TRBV20-1, the J gene TRBJ2-1; 11 bases map to TRBD2. Trimming took 4 bases from V and 4 from J; bases not matched to a gene: 3. Germline assignment: CDR1 DFQATT and CDR2 SNEGSKA (reference sequence). The CDR3 spans 14 residues. The CDR3 loop reads CSATRLAGYNEQFF. Here the CDR3 DNA reads TGCAGTGCTACAAGACTAGCGGGATACAATGAGCAGTTCTTC.

In its sample, this clonotype was seen many times. The chain couples TRBV5-4 to TRBJ2-5; no firm D call. The germline CDR1 and CDR2 sequences are SGHNT and YYREEE (reference sequence). Deletions cut 1 base from V and 0 bases from J, with 7 bases between. The CDR3 runs 14 residues. DNA for the CDR3: TGTGCCAGCAGCTTGTTGAGTAACCAAGAGACCCAGTACTTC. Its translation: CASSLLSNQETQYF.

This clonotype appeared many times. The chain joins TRBV19 to TRBJ2-1, with no clear D. Trimming removed 0 bases from V and 6 bases from J, with 15 bases in between. In germline, CDR1 is LNHDA, CDR2 SQIVND (reference sequence). The CDR3 is 16 residues long. The CDR3 region has the DNA TGTGCCAGTAGTATAGATCCGAGGCCCTCCGTCAATGAGCAGTTCTTC. Its translation: CASSIDPRPSVNEQFF.

This clonotype was observed many times. This sequence joins TRBV2 and TRBJ2-2; the match to TRBD1 covers 8 bases. J was trimmed by 5 bases and V by 2 bases; bases with no gene match: 4. CDR3 length: 15 amino acids. In germline, CDR1 is SNHLY, CDR2 FYNNEI. The CDR3 sequence: CASSERTGRTGELFF. CDR3 bases: TGTGCCAGCAGTGAAAGGACAGGGCGAACCGGGGAGCTGTTTTTT.

This clonotype was picked up many times. The chain links TRBV6-2 or TRBV6-3 to TRBJ2-1, with a possible D match to TRBD1 (6 bases). Germline loops: CDR1 MNHEY, CDR2 SVGEGT. V lost 2 bases and J 6 bases, leaving 11 bases between the germline ends. CDR3 size: 14 residues. As DNA, the CDR3 is TGTGCCAGCAGTTACGGGCAGGGGAGCAATGAGCAGTTCTTC. Residues: CASSYGQGSNEQFF.

The sample holds many counts of this clonotype. This rearrangement joins TRBV20-1 to TRBJ2-1; 10 bases match TRBD2. Germline V gives CDR1 DFQATT, CDR2 SNEGSKA (reference sequence). This CDR3 contains 14 residues. The V gene end was trimmed by 3 bases and the J gene end by 10 bases; junction bases not matched to a gene: 9. As DNA, the CDR3 is TGCAGTGCTAGCAGAGCGGGGGGGCCTGGGGAGCAGTTCTTC. Amino acid sequence: CSASRAGGPGEQFF.

The rearrangement uses TRBV29-1 and TRBJ1-3; D not resolved. The CDR3 runs to 14 residues. The germline CDR1 and CDR2 sequences are SQVTM and ANQGSEA. The germline V and J ends were trimmed by 6 bases and 0 bases, with 12 bases remaining between them. The CDR3 spells CSVVVPVSGNTIYF. Here the CDR3 DNA reads TGCAGCGTCGTTGTTCCAGTCTCTGGAAACACCATATATTTT.

This clonotype was picked up many times. The chain carries TRBV29-1 and TRBJ2-2; D could derive from TRBD1 or TRBD2 (6 bases each). This CDR3 comprises 14 residues. V was cut by 7 bases and J by 9 bases, with 21 bases left in between. Germline V gene sequence: CDR1 SQVTM, CDR2 ANQGSEA. CDR3 nucleotide sequence: TGCAGCGCCCTCCTCGGGGGCGCGACCAGGGAGCTGTTTTTT. Translation gives CSALLGGATRELFF.

This clonotype has a count of ten or more. This chain links TRBV13 with TRBJ1-2; D is uncertain. The CDR3 has 16 residues. The ends were cut back, 4 bases at V and 4 bases at J, with 19 bases in the middle. Germline values: CDR1 PRHDT, CDR2 FYEKMQ (reference sequence). Here the CDR3 DNA reads TGTGCCAGCAGCTCCTCGATTCGCACAACCATCTATGGCTACACCTTC. It translates to CASSSSIRTTIYGYTF.

At least ten counts were recorded for this clonotype. This rearrangement joins TRBV29-1 to TRBJ2-7; 8 bases align to TRBD1. Germline V gives CDR1 SQVTM, CDR2 ANQGSEA. The CDR3 has 13 amino acids. Trimming removed 8 bases from V and 6 bases from J; junction bases left unmatched: 12. CDR3 sequence: CSIRPQGGLEQYF. CDR3 nucleotides: TGCAGCATCAGACCACAGGGGGGCCTCGAGCAGTACTTC.